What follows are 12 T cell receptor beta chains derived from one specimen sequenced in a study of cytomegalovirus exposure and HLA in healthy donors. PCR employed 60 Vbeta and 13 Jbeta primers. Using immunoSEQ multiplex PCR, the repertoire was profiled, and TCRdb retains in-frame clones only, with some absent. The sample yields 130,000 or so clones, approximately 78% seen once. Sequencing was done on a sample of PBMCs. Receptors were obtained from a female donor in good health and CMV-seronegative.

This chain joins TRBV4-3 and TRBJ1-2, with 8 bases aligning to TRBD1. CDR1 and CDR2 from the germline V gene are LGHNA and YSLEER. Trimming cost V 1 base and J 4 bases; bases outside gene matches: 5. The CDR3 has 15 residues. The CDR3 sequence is CASSQGTGKGYGYTF. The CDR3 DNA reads TGCGCCAGCAGCCAAGGGACAGGGAAGGGCTATGGCTACACCTTC.

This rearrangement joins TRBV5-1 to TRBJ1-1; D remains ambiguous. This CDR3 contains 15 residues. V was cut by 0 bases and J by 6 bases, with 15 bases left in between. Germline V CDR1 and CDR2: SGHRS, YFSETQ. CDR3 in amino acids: CASSLGIVLRSEAFF. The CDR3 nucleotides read TGCGCCAGCAGCTTGGGTATAGTCCTCAGGTCTGAAGCTTTCTTT.

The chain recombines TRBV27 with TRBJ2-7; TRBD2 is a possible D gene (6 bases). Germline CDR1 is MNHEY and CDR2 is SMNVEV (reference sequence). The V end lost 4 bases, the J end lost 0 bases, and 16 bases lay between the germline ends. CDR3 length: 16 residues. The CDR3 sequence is CASSSMTSLTSYEQYF. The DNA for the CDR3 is TGTGCCAGCAGTTCAATGACTAGTTTGACCTCCTACGAGCAGTACTTC.

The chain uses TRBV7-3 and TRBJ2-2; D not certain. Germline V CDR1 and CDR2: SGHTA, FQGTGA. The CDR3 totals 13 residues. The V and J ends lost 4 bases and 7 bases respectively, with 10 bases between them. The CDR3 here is CASSSLRHGELFF. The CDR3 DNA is TGTGCCAGCAGCTCCCTGCGTCACGGGGAGCTGTTTTTT.

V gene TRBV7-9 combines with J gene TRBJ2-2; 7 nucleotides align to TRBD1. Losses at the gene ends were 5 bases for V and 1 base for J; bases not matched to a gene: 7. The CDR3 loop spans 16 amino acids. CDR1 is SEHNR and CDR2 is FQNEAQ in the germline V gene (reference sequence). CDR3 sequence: CASSRWTGVNTGELFF. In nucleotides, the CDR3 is TGTGCCAGCAGCAGATGGACAGGAGTGAACACCGGGGAGCTGTTTTTT.

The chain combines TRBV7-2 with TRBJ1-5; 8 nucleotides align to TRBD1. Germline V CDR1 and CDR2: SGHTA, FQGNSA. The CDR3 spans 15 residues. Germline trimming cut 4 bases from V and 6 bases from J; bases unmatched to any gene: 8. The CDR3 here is CASSSQQGGSQPQHF. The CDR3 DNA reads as TGTGCCAGCAGCTCCCAACAGGGGGGGAGTCAGCCCCAGCATTTT.

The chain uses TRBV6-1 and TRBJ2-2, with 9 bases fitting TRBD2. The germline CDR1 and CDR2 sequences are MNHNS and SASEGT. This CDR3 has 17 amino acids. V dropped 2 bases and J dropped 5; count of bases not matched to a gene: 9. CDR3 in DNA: TGTGCCAGCAGTGAATCACCTAGCGGGGCCTATACCGGGGAGCTGTTTTTT. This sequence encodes CASSESPSGAYTGELFF.

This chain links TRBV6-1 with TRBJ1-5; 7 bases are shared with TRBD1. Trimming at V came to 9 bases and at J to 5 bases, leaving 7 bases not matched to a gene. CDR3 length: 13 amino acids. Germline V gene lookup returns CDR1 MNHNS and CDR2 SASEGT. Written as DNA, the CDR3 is TGTGCCAGTCAGACAGGGCCGTATCAGCCCCAGCATTTT. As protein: CASQTGPYQPQHF.

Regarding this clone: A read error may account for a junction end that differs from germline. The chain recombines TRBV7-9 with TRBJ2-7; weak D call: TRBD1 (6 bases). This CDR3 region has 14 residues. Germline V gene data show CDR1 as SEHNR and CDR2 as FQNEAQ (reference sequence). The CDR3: CSSSLVRQGKEQYF. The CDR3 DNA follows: TGTTCCAGCAGCTTAGTTAGGCAGGGGAAGGAGCAGTACTTC.

Here the CDR3 DNA reads TGTGCCAGCAGCTTGGTTGGGACTACCCTTGAGCAGTACTTC. It encodes CASSLVGTTLEQYF. The V call is TRBV5-4, the J call TRBJ2-7, with 7 bases lining up with TRBD2. Germline V gene lookup returns CDR1 SGHNT and CDR2 YYREEE (reference sequence). The junction had 7 bases not matched to a gene; V was cut back by 0 bases and J by 7 bases. The CDR3 contains 14 residues.

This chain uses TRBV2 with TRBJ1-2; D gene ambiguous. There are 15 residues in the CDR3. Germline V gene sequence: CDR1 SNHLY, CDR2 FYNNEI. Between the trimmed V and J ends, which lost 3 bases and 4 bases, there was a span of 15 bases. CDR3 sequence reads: CASSDLRDTSYGYTF. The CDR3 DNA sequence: TGTGCCAGCAGTGATCTGCGGGATACCAGCTATGGCTACACCTTC.

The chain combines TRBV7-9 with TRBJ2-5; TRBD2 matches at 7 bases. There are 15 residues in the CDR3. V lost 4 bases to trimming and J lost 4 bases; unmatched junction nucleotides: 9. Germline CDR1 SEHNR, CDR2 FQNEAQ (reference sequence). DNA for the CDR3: TGTGCCAGCAGCTCCCAGGGAGGGCTGGGAGAGACCCAGTACTTC. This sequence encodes CASSSQGGLGETQYF.